This T cell receptor (beta chain) derives from a study of T cell changes during pregnancy in multiple sclerosis (dated by TCRdb to between 2018 and 2020). Notes on the research overall: The study examined how the T cell repertoire changed over the course of pregnancy in women with multiple sclerosis.

Measured from the cysteine to the phenylalanine, the CDR3 is 15 residues long. The only DNA kept is the CDR3, 45 bases in frame from the first base. The trim is 3 bases for V and 2 bases for J, with a gap of 14 bases between the germline ends. The germline V gene (reference sequence) yields GTSNPN for CDR1 and SVGIG for CDR2. Details on this clone: The target of this receptor is not known. Base qualities are missing; no much larger clone stands one base away.

Receptors were amplified or captured by the immunoSEQ multiplex PCR assay. This is the immuneACCESS table as TCRdb keeps it, with only in-frame sequences that have V and J called. A part of the clones is gone; compared with another copy, unresolved V genes explain less than half, and the rest is unexplained. This sample gives tens of thousands of clones in total; 92% of them show up just once. Approximately 0.6% of the sample rests with the top ten. The chain joins TRBV30 to TRBJ2-4; the D gene is perhaps TRBD1, on 6 matching bases. This receptor was obtained from a female donor with multiple sclerosis, enrolled in a pregnancy study. The sequencing here drew on CD4+ T cells from peripheral blood mononuclear cells, taken after pregnancy. The CDR3 loop reads CAWRGAGVTKNIQYF. The nucleotides are TGTGCCTGGAGGGGAGCAGGGGTGACCAAAAACATTCAGTACTTC.